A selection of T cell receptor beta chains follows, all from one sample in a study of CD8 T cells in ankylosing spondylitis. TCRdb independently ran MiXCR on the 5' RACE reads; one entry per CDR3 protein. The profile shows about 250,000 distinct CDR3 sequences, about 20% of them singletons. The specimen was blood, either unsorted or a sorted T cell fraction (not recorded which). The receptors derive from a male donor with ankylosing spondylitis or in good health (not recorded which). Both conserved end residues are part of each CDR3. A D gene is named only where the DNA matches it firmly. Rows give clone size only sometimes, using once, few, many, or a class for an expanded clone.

CDR3nt: TGTGCCAGCAGTTACGGTCCCGCCGGGCGGAGTGAGCACAATGAGCAGTTCTTC
CDR3aa: CASSYGPAGRSEHNEQFF
d_gene: -
len: 18
abundance: few
v_gene: TRBV6-5
j_gene: TRBJ2-1

CDR3nt: TGTGCCAGCAGTGACGGGACTAGCGGACAAGAGACCCAGTACTTC
CDR3aa: CASSDGTSGQETQYF
d_gene: TRBD2
len: 15
abundance: few
v_gene: TRBV6-4
j_gene: TRBJ2-5

CDR3nt: TGCAGTGCTAGAGATCTTTCAGGGGCGTCCTACGAGCAGTACTTC
CDR3aa: CSARDLSGASYEQYF
d_gene: -
len: 15
abundance: -
v_gene: TRBV20-1
j_gene: TRBJ2-7

CDR3nt: TGTGCCAGCAGCTTAGGGCAGGGGGATGAGCAGTTCTTC
CDR3aa: CASSLGQGDEQFF
d_gene: TRBD1
len: 13
abundance: many
v_gene: TRBV11-1
j_gene: TRBJ2-1

CDR3nt: TGTGCCAGCAGTGGCGGGGACTCACTCCCCGGGGAGCTGTTTTTT
CDR3aa: CASSGGDSLPGELFF
d_gene: -
len: 15
abundance: few
v_gene: TRBV2
j_gene: TRBJ2-2

CDR3nt: TGTGCCAGCAGCTTAGTCAGCTCTGGGGATACGCAGTATTTT
CDR3aa: CASSLVSSGDTQYF
d_gene: -
len: 14
abundance: -
v_gene: TRBV7-9
j_gene: TRBJ2-3

CDR3nt: TGTGCCAGCAGCCTCCTACGAGCCCCGTGGGAGACCCAGTACTTC
CDR3aa: CASSLLRAPWETQYF
d_gene: -
len: 15
abundance: few
v_gene: TRBV6-1
j_gene: TRBJ2-5

CDR3nt: TGTGCCAGCAGCTTAGTGGGGGCCGGGGAGCTGTTTTTT
CDR3aa: CASSLVGAGELFF
d_gene: -
len: 13
abundance: many
v_gene: TRBV7-2
j_gene: TRBJ2-2

CDR3nt: TGTGCCAGCAGGCCGGGACAGATTTACGAGCAGTACTTC
CDR3aa: CASRPGQIYEQYF
d_gene: TRBD1
len: 13
abundance: many
v_gene: TRBV6-1
j_gene: TRBJ2-7

CDR3nt: TGTGCCATCGGGCTGGGACAGACCCGCGCCGTTTATGAGCAGTACTTC
CDR3aa: CAIGLGQTRAVYEQYF
d_gene: TRBD1
len: 16
abundance: -
v_gene: TRBV10-3
j_gene: TRBJ2-7

CDR3nt: TGCAGTACTGAGGGCCTAGAGACCCAGTACTTC
CDR3aa: CSTEGLETQYF
d_gene: -
len: 11
abundance: -
v_gene: TRBV29-1
j_gene: TRBJ2-5

CDR3nt: TGCGCCAGCAGCCATACCGGGACTAGCGCCCAAGAGACCCAGTACTTC
CDR3aa: CASSHTGTSAQETQYF
d_gene: TRBD2
len: 16
abundance: few
v_gene: TRBV4-1
j_gene: TRBJ2-5

CDR3nt: TGTGCCAGCAGCGGACTTTATAATTCACCCCTCCACTTT
CDR3aa: CASSGLYNSPLHF
d_gene: -
len: 13
abundance: -
v_gene: TRBV5-5
j_gene: TRBJ1-6

CDR3nt: TGCAGCGTTGAAGGGACGGACAGGGTATGGTACAATGAGCAGTTCTTC
CDR3aa: CSVEGTDRVWYNEQFF
d_gene: TRBD1
len: 16
abundance: -
v_gene: TRBV29-1
j_gene: TRBJ2-1

CDR3nt: TGTGCTAGCAGCTTAGTACCCGGGGCTGAAGCTTTCTTT
CDR3aa: CASSLVPGAEAFF
d_gene: -
len: 13
abundance: many
v_gene: TRBV7-7
j_gene: TRBJ1-1

CDR3nt: TGTGCCAGCAGCCGGGGGGAGACCAACAATGAGCAGTTCTTC
CDR3aa: CASSRGETNNEQFF
d_gene: TRBD2
len: 14
abundance: many
v_gene: TRBV9
j_gene: TRBJ2-1

CDR3nt: TGTGCCAGCAGTATAGGGGGCCTCCTTGAAGCTTTCTTT
CDR3aa: CASSIGGLLEAFF
d_gene: TRBD1
len: 13
abundance: -
v_gene: TRBV12-3/TRBV12-4
j_gene: TRBJ1-1

CDR3nt: TGTGCCAGCAGCCTACACCCTTACCCGGGACAGGGTGTTTACGAGCAGTACTTC
CDR3aa: CASSLHPYPGQGVYEQYF
d_gene: TRBD1
len: 18
abundance: -
v_gene: TRBV4-2
j_gene: TRBJ2-7

CDR3nt: TGCAGTGCTAGTGGTGGATTCTTTAGCAATCAGCCCCAGCATTTT
CDR3aa: CSASGGFFSNQPQHF
d_gene: -
len: 15
abundance: -
v_gene: TRBV20-1
j_gene: TRBJ1-5

CDR3nt: TGTGCCAGCAGCCCCCCGGGACTAGCGGGAGAGACCCAGTACTTC
CDR3aa: CASSPPGLAGETQYF
d_gene: TRBD2
len: 15
abundance: few
v_gene: TRBV12-3/TRBV12-4
j_gene: TRBJ2-5

CDR3nt: TGTGCCAGCAGCTTGTATTCGGGGACTGGCTACACCTTC
CDR3aa: CASSLYSGTGYTF
d_gene: -
len: 13
abundance: many
v_gene: TRBV11-2
j_gene: TRBJ1-2

CDR3nt: TGTGCCATCAGTGAGCTTCCTCCAGCGGGAAAAGATACGCAGTATTTT
CDR3aa: CAISELPPAGKDTQYF
d_gene: TRBD2
len: 16
abundance: few
v_gene: TRBV10-3
j_gene: TRBJ2-3

CDR3nt: TGTGCCAGCAGCTTAGTGCGACTAGCGGGATTGAATGAGCAGTTCTTC
CDR3aa: CASSLVRLAGLNEQFF
d_gene: TRBD2
len: 16
abundance: many
v_gene: TRBV11-1
j_gene: TRBJ2-1

CDR3nt: TGCAGCGTTGAATGGGCTAGCGCCACTAGCACAGATACGCAGTATTTT
CDR3aa: CSVEWASATSTDTQYF
d_gene: -
len: 16
abundance: -
v_gene: TRBV29-1
j_gene: TRBJ2-3

CDR3nt: TGCAGCGTTGAAGAGACGGATTACCAAGAGACCCAGTACTTC
CDR3aa: CSVEETDYQETQYF
d_gene: -
len: 14
abundance: -
v_gene: TRBV29-1
j_gene: TRBJ2-5

CDR3nt: TGCGCCAGCAGCCAAGATTGGCAGGGGGCAGATACGCAGTATTTT
CDR3aa: CASSQDWQGADTQYF
d_gene: TRBD1
len: 15
abundance: -
v_gene: TRBV4-3
j_gene: TRBJ2-3

CDR3nt: TGCAGCGTTGTCGACTACTCCTACAATGAGCAGTTCTTC
CDR3aa: CSVVDYSYNEQFF
d_gene: -
len: 13
abundance: few
v_gene: TRBV29-1
j_gene: TRBJ2-1

CDR3nt: TGTGCCAGCAGCTTAGCGCTTCAAGAGACCCAGTACTTC
CDR3aa: CASSLALQETQYF
d_gene: -
len: 13
abundance: -
v_gene: TRBV11-2
j_gene: TRBJ2-5

CDR3nt: TGTGCCAGCAGTTACGCGTTGGGATTGATCTACGAGCAGTACTTC
CDR3aa: CASSYALGLIYEQYF
d_gene: -
len: 15
abundance: few
v_gene: TRBV6-5
j_gene: TRBJ2-7

CDR3nt: TGTGCCAGCCGACAGGACAGTAACTATGGCTACACCTTC
CDR3aa: CASRQDSNYGYTF
d_gene: -
len: 13
abundance: many
v_gene: TRBV27
j_gene: TRBJ1-2

CDR3nt: TGCAGCGTCTACGGGACAGAGAAGCTCATGAACACTGAAGCTTTCTTT
CDR3aa: CSVYGTEKLMNTEAFF
d_gene: TRBD1
len: 16
abundance: few
v_gene: TRBV29-1
j_gene: TRBJ1-1

CDR3nt: TGCAGCGTTGAATGGTCTAATTTGAATGAGCAGTTCTTC
CDR3aa: CSVEWSNLNEQFF
d_gene: -
len: 13
abundance: -
v_gene: TRBV29-1
j_gene: TRBJ2-1

CDR3nt: TGCAGTGCCACCGGGACTAGCAAAGAGACCCAGTACTTC
CDR3aa: CSATGTSKETQYF
d_gene: TRBD2
len: 13
abundance: many
v_gene: TRBV20-1
j_gene: TRBJ2-5

CDR3nt: TGTGCCAGCAGTCGACGACCTGGGGAGACCCAGTACTTC
CDR3aa: CASSRRPGETQYF
d_gene: -
len: 13
abundance: many
v_gene: TRBV6-1
j_gene: TRBJ2-5

CDR3nt: TGTGCCAGCAGTCCCTTTGTGGGGGGGTTCGTGGAACCCCTCCACTTT
CDR3aa: CASSPFVGGFVEPLHF
d_gene: -
len: 16
abundance: many
v_gene: TRBV27
j_gene: TRBJ1-6

CDR3nt: TGTGCCAGCAGCCAAGAGGCGTGGGGCCACGAGCAGTACTTC
CDR3aa: CASSQEAWGHEQYF
d_gene: -
len: 14
abundance: few
v_gene: TRBV3-1
j_gene: TRBJ2-7

CDR3nt: TGTGCCAGCAGCTTAGATGGACTAGCGGGGAGCGAGCAGTACTTC
CDR3aa: CASSLDGLAGSEQYF
d_gene: TRBD2
len: 15
abundance: -
v_gene: TRBV7-3
j_gene: TRBJ2-7

CDR3nt: TGCGCCAGCAGCCTTGGGGAAACTCATGAAAAACTGTTTTTT
CDR3aa: CASSLGETHEKLFF
d_gene: -
len: 14
abundance: -
v_gene: TRBV5-1
j_gene: TRBJ1-4

CDR3nt: TGCGCCAGCAGCTTCCTAGCGGACGCGAACACCGGGGAGCTGTTTTTT
CDR3aa: CASSFLADANTGELFF
d_gene: TRBD2
len: 16
abundance: -
v_gene: TRBV5-1
j_gene: TRBJ2-2

CDR3nt: TGTGCCAGCAGCCCGTTAGGGAACACCATATATTTT
CDR3aa: CASSPLGNTIYF
d_gene: -
len: 12
abundance: -
v_gene: TRBV9
j_gene: TRBJ1-3

CDR3nt: TGCGCCAGCAGGATCATCGGGGGGCACTACAATGAGCAGTTCTTC
CDR3aa: CASRIIGGHYNEQFF
d_gene: -
len: 15
abundance: few
v_gene: TRBV5-1
j_gene: TRBJ2-1

CDR3nt: TGTGCCAGCAGCTTAGCGGGAGATTTGGGAGAGACCCAGTACTTC
CDR3aa: CASSLAGDLGETQYF
d_gene: -
len: 15
abundance: few
v_gene: TRBV7-2
j_gene: TRBJ2-5

CDR3nt: TGTGCCAGCAGTCCCCCTGGGACAATACTGTACGAGCAGTACTTC
CDR3aa: CASSPPGTILYEQYF
d_gene: -
len: 15
abundance: -
v_gene: TRBV12-3/TRBV12-4
j_gene: TRBJ2-7

CDR3nt: TGTGCCAGCAGCACGGGAGTTAGCACAGATACGCAGTATTTT
CDR3aa: CASSTGVSTDTQYF
d_gene: -
len: 14
abundance: few
v_gene: TRBV5-6
j_gene: TRBJ2-3

CDR3nt: TGTGCCAGCAGTTTATCCCCGGGACAGGGGGCTTACTATGGCTACACCTTC
CDR3aa: CASSLSPGQGAYYGYTF
d_gene: TRBD1
len: 17
abundance: -
v_gene: TRBV27
j_gene: TRBJ1-2

CDR3nt: TGTGCCAGCAGTTCCTCCGCCGGGACTAGCGACTACGAGCAGTACTTC
CDR3aa: CASSSSAGTSDYEQYF
d_gene: TRBD2
len: 16
abundance: -
v_gene: TRBV27
j_gene: TRBJ2-7

CDR3nt: TGCAGCGTTGAAACCGGCAGGTCCTACGAGCAGTACTTC
CDR3aa: CSVETGRSYEQYF
d_gene: -
len: 13
abundance: many
v_gene: TRBV29-1
j_gene: TRBJ2-7

CDR3nt: TGTGCCAGCAAGCCCCGGGACAGGTGGGAGCAGTTCTTC
CDR3aa: CASKPRDRWEQFF
d_gene: TRBD1
len: 13
abundance: few
v_gene: TRBV12-3/TRBV12-4
j_gene: TRBJ2-1

CDR3nt: TGCAGCGTTGCCAGCAGGATGTCCACCGGGGAGCTGTTTTTT
CDR3aa: CSVASRMSTGELFF
d_gene: -
len: 14
abundance: few
v_gene: TRBV29-1
j_gene: TRBJ2-2

CDR3nt: TGTGCCAGCAGCGCGACAGGGACGAATGAGCAGTTCTTC
CDR3aa: CASSATGTNEQFF
d_gene: TRBD1
len: 13
abundance: -
v_gene: TRBV7-9
j_gene: TRBJ2-1

CDR3nt: TGCGCCAGCAGTGAGTCGTTTCTAGGGACCGATGAGCAGTTCTTC
CDR3aa: CASSESFLGTDEQFF
d_gene: -
len: 15
abundance: few
v_gene: TRBV10-2
j_gene: TRBJ2-1

CDR3nt: TGTGCCAGCAGCTTAGGCCCTAGCGGGAGTACAGATACGCAGTATTTT
CDR3aa: CASSLGPSGSTDTQYF
d_gene: TRBD2
len: 16
abundance: few
v_gene: TRBV11-2
j_gene: TRBJ2-3

CDR3nt: TGCGCCAGCAGCCACCCCGGGACTTCCTACGAGCAGTACTTC
CDR3aa: CASSHPGTSYEQYF
d_gene: -
len: 14
abundance: -
v_gene: TRBV4-1
j_gene: TRBJ2-7

CDR3nt: TGTGCCACCAGCAGACAGGTGGGTCAGCCCCAGCATTTT
CDR3aa: CATSRQVGQPQHF
d_gene: -
len: 13
abundance: many
v_gene: TRBV15
j_gene: TRBJ1-5

CDR3nt: TGTGCCAGCAGCTTACGGCCTGGGACAGATACGCAGTATTTT
CDR3aa: CASSLRPGTDTQYF
d_gene: -
len: 14
abundance: -
v_gene: TRBV7-2
j_gene: TRBJ2-3

CDR3nt: TGTGCCAGCAGCCTACAGGGAAGGGTGAGTGAGCAGTTCTTC
CDR3aa: CASSLQGRVSEQFF
d_gene: -
len: 14
abundance: -
v_gene: TRBV7-6
j_gene: TRBJ2-1

CDR3nt: TGTGCCAGTCTAGGGATTGGAAACACCATATATTTT
CDR3aa: CASLGIGNTIYF
d_gene: -
len: 12
abundance: few
v_gene: TRBV7-9
j_gene: TRBJ1-3

CDR3nt: TGCAGCGTTCGGGGGCCGGACGGCAATGAGCAGTTCTTC
CDR3aa: CSVRGPDGNEQFF
d_gene: -
len: 13
abundance: -
v_gene: TRBV29-1
j_gene: TRBJ2-1